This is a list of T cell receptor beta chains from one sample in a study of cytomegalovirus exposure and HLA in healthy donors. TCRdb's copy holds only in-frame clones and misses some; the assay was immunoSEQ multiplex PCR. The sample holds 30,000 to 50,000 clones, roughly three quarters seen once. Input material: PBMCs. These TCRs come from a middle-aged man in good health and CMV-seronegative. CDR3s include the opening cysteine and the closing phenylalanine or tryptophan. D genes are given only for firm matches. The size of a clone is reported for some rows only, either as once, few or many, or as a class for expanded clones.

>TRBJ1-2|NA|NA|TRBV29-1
TGCAGCGTTGGTGGGGGAGGCTATGGCTACACCTTC
CSVGGGGYGYTF
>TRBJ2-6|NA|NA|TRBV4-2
TGTGCCAGCAGCCAAGATACCGGGTCTGGGGCCAACGTCCTGACTTTC
CASSQDTGSGANVLTF
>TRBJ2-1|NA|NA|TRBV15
TGTGCCACCAGTTTATCTCGGGGGAGTGAGCAGTTCTTC
CATSLSRGSEQFF
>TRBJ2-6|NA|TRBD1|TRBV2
TGTGCCAGCACAGGACAGGGGGTCCCTGGGGCCAACGTCCTGACTTTC
CASTGQGVPGANVLTF
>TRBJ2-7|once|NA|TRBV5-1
TGCGCCAGCAGCTTGGCACAGTCCTACGAGCAGTACTTC
CASSLAQSYEQYF
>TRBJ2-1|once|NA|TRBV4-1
TGCGCCAGCAGCCAAGATGGGGGGAGCAATGAGCAGTTCTTC
CASSQDGGSNEQFF
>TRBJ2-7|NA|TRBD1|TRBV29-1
TGCAGCGTTGAAGAGACAGGGAGGCAGTACTTC
CSVEETGRQYF
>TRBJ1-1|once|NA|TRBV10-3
TGTGCCATCAGTGAGTCGAGGACAGCTTACACTGAAGCTTTCTTT
CAISESRTAYTEAFF
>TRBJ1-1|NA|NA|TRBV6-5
TGTGCCAGCAGCCTTGGAGTAAAAACGAACACTGAAGCTTTCTTT
CASSLGVKTNTEAFF
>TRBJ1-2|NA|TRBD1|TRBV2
TGTGCCAGCAGTGAAACAGGGGTGGCTAACTATGGCTACACCTTC
CASSETGVANYGYTF
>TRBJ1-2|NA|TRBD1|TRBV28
TGTGCCAGCGGACAGGGCCTCTATGGCTACACCTTC
CASGQGLYGYTF
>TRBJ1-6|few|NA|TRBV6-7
TGTGCCAGCAGTCCCCCCCGGGACAACGAACGGTCACCCCTCCACTTT
CASSPPRDNERSPLHF
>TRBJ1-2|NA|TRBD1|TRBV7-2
TGTGCCAGCAGCAGCTTTACAGGGGGCGAAGGCTACACCTTC
CASSSFTGGEGYTF
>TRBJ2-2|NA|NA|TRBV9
TGTGCCAGCAACCGGGCGGGGCGGGCCTCGACCGGGGAGCTGTTTTTT
CASNRAGRASTGELFF
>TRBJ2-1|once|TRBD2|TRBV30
TGTGCGTATAGCGGGGGGCCCTCCTACAATGAGCAGTTCTTC
CAYSGGPSYNEQFF
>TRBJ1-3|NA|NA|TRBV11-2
TGTGCCAGCAGCCCCCCCGGGTCTGGAAACACCATATATTTT
CASSPPGSGNTIYF
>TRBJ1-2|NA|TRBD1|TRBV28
TGTGCCAGCGCTAAGGACAGGGAAGCTAACTATGGCTACACCTTC
CASAKDREANYGYTF
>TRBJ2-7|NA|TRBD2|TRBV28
TGTGCCAGCAGTTCCCGCGCGCGGGGGGATTACGAGCAGTACTTC
CASSSRARGDYEQYF
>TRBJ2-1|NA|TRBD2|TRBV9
TGTGCCAGCAGCGTAGCTAGCGGGGAATACAATGAGCAGTTCTTC
CASSVASGEYNEQFF
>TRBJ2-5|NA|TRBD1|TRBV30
TGTGGTACCACGGGACAGTTTCAGACCCAGTACTTC
CGTTGQFQTQYF
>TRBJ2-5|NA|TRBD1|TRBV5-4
TGTGCCAGCAGCCATCCGGGACAGGGGAACCAAGAGACCCAGTACTTC
CASSHPGQGNQETQYF
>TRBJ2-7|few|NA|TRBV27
TGTGCCAGCGGGGAGCGGGCCTCCTACGAGCAGTACTTC
CASGERASYEQYF
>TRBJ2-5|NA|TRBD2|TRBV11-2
TGTGCCAGCAGCCCTATATCTAGCGGGGGGGCGGAGACCCAGTACTTC
CASSPISSGGAETQYF
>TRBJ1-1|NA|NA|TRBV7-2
TGTGCCAGCAGCTTAGGACAGAACACTGAAGCTTTCTTT
CASSLGQNTEAFF
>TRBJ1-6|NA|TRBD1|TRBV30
TGTGCCTGGAGTCCCCCCCGGACAGGCTTCTATAAAGTGGCACCCCTCCACTTT
CAWSPPRTGFYKVAPLHF
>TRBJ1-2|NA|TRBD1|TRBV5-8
TGTGCCAGCAGCTTGGCCTTTGCAGGGGGAAGCTATGGCTACACCTTC
CASSLAFAGGSYGYTF
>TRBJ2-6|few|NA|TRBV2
TGTGCCAGCGGTTCGGAGGCTGGGGCCAACGTCCTGACTTTC
CASGSEAGANVLTF
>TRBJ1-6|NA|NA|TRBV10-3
TGTGCCATCAGTGAGCCTCCGGGGTCCTATAATTCACCCCTCCACTTT
CAISEPPGSYNSPLHF
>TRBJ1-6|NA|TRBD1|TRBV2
TGTGCCAGCCAGGACAGGACAAGCTCCTATAATTCACCCCTCCACTTT
CASQDRTSSYNSPLHF
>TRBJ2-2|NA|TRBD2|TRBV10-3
TGTGCCATCAGTGGGTATTTAGCGGGGGCTGACACCGGGGAGCTGTTTTTT
CAISGYLAGADTGELFF
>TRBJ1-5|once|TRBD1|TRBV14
TGTGCCAGCAGCCAAGAAGAGGGACAGTTACTCAATCAGCCCCAGCATTTT
CASSQEEGQLLNQPQHF
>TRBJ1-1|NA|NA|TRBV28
TGTGCCAGCAGTACTACAGGGATCACTGAAGCTTTCTTT
CASSTTGITEAFF
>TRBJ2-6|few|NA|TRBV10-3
TGTGCCATCAGTAAACAGGGATATGGGGCCAACGTCCTGACTTTC
CAISKQGYGANVLTF
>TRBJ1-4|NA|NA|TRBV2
TGTGCCAGCAGTGAAAGAATGGGAGGCCCGTCGGTAAAACTGTTTTTT
CASSERMGGPSVKLFF
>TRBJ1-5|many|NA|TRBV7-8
TGTGCCAGCAGCTTAGATGGTCGAGACAATCAGCCCCAGCATTTT
CASSLDGRDNQPQHF
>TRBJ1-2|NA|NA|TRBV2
TGTGCCAGCAGAGCCTATACTAACTATGGCTACACCTTC
CASRAYTNYGYTF
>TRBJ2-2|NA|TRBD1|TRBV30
TGTGCCTGGATGCTGGGTTCACAGGGGTTTACCGGGGAGCTGTTTTTT
CAWMLGSQGFTGELFF
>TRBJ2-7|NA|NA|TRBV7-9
TGTGCCAGCAGCTTAGGTGTCCCCAGGGAGCAGTACTTC
CASSLGVPREQYF
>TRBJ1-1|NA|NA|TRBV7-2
TGTGCCAGCAGCTTAGTGCGGAACACTGAAGCTTTCTTT
CASSLVRNTEAFF
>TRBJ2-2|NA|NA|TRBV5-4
TGTGCCAGCAGCTCAGCGACCGCGAACACCGGGGAGCTGTTTTTT
CASSSATANTGELFF
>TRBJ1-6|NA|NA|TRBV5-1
TGCGCCAGCAGCTTGGATGCGGCAGATAATTCACCCCTCCACTTT
CASSLDAADNSPLHF
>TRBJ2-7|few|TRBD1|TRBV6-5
TGTGCCAGCAGTTCAGGGACAGGGGGCAACGAGCAGTACTTC
CASSSGTGGNEQYF
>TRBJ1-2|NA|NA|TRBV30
TGTGCCTGGAGTGCGAACTATGGCTACACCTTC
CAWSANYGYTF
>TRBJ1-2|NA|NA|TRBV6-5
TGTGCCAGCAGTTCTTCCGGGAGAGACGGCTATGGCTACACCTTC
CASSSSGRDGYGYTF
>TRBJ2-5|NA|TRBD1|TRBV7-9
TGTGCCAGCAGCTTGGACAGGGCAGGGGAGACCCAGTACTTC
CASSLDRAGETQYF
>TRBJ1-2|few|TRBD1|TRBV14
TGTGCCAGCAGCCAAAGGGGACAGGCCTCTGATGGCTACACCTTC
CASSQRGQASDGYTF
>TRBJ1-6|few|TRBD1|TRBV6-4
TGTGCCAGCAGTGACTCCGGGACAGGGAATTCACCCCTCCACTTT
CASSDSGTGNSPLHF
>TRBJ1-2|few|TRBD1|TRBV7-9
TGTGCCAGCAGCCCCACCTGGGACAGAGGAAGGGATGGCTACACCTTC
CASSPTWDRGRDGYTF
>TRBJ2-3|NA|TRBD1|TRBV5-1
TGCGCCAGCAGCTTGCAGGGGGCAAACACAGATACGCAGTATTTT
CASSLQGANTDTQYF
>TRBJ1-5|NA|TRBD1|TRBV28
TGTGCCAGCAGTCATCGACAGGGAGGCAATCAGCCCCAGCATTTT
CASSHRQGGNQPQHF
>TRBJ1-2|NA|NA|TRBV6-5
TGTGCCAGCCTATCCAGCGTTAACTATGGCTACACCTTC
CASLSSVNYGYTF
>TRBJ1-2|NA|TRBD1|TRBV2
TGTGCCAGCAGGGAAAATGACAGGGGGCCCGGAATCTCTAACTATGGCTACACCTTC
CASRENDRGPGISNYGYTF
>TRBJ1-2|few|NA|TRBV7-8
TGTGCCAGCAACCGAGAGGGCAGGAACCCTTTTTATGGCTACACCTTC
CASNREGRNPFYGYTF
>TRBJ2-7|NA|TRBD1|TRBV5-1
TGCGCCAGCAGCTTGGGCACAGGGGCGGGCTACGAGCAGTACTTC
CASSLGTGAGYEQYF